The next 18 T cell receptor beta chains were all read from a single sample in a study of T cell repertoires in cytomegalovirus infection. These receptors' antigens are unknown. TCRdb independently ran MiXCR on the reads; one entry per CDR3 protein. Of about 890,000 distinct CDR3 sequences listed, 30% to 40% are singletons. The sample consisted of cultured CD8+ T cells from PBMCs, taken from culture after CMV antigen stimulation. The receptors come from a human donor in good health (CMV status not recorded). Some clones in this sample may be carry-over from other donors' samples.

This clonotype was counted only a few times. CDR3: CASSQDQAGGGNEQFF. CDR3 DNA: TGTGCCAGCAGCCAAGATCAGGCGGGGGGGGGAAATGAGCAGTTCTTC. The chain has TRBV4-2 and TRBJ2-1, with 9 bases matching TRBD2. Unmatched junction bases numbered 7, after V lost 0 bases and J lost 7 bases. Germline V lookup: CDR1 LGHNA, CDR2 YNFKEQ. The CDR3 has 16 residues.

The CDR3 reads CASSQPSRGYTF. The CDR3 DNA follows: TGTGCCAGCAGCCAACCGTCTCGAGGCTACACCTTC. The chain has TRBV7-2 and TRBJ1-2; D is uncertain. Germline V CDR1 and CDR2: SGHTA, FQGNSA. The V gene lost 5 bases and the J gene lost 8 bases, with 12 bases spanning the gap. The CDR3 length is 12 residues.

This clonotype was picked up a small number of times. J is TRBJ2-1 and V is TRBV20-1; 9 nucleotides agree with TRBD1. The length of the CDR3 is 16 residues. V gave up 1 base and J gave up 1 base; unmatched junction bases: 5. From germline, CDR1 is DFQATT and CDR2 SNEGSKA (reference sequence). The CDR3 bases are TGCAGTGCTAGAGTGGAGGGGACAGGGTCCTACAATGAGCAGTTCTTC. This sequence encodes CSARVEGTGSYNEQFF.

Here the CDR3 reads CASSPSTGPIYGYTF. In nucleotides, the CDR3 is TGTGCCAGCAGCCCCTCGACAGGGCCCATCTATGGCTACACCTTC. The chain uses TRBV7-8 and TRBJ1-2; 7 nucleotides match TRBD1. Germline CDR1 is SGHVS and CDR2 is FQNEAQ. The CDR3 covers 15 residues. V lost 5 bases to trimming and J lost 4 bases; unmatched junction nucleotides: 10.

There are a few counts of this clonotype. This sequence joins TRBV12-3 or TRBV12-4 and TRBJ2-1; D is possibly TRBD2 (5 bases). The CDR3 is made up of 14 amino acids. The V gene lost 1 base and the J gene lost 10 bases, with 14 bases spanning the gap. The CDR3 loop reads CASSLGETPYEQFF. DNA for the CDR3: TGTGCCAGCAGTTTAGGGGAGACTCCCTACGAGCAGTTCTTC.

This clonotype has at least ten counts. This sequence joins TRBV7-9 and TRBJ2-2; D is unclear. This CDR3 region has 14 residues. Germline CDR1 and CDR2: SEHNR and FQNEAQ (reference sequence). Trimming stripped 8 bases from V and 0 bases from J, with 10 bases between. As DNA, the CDR3 is TGTGCCAGCGAGGAGACCCCGAACACCGGGGAGCTGTTTTTT. Translated: CASEETPNTGELFF. Based on the CDR3 plus reference TRBV7-9 and TRBJ2-2, the full variable domain is DTGVSQNPRHKITKRGQNVTFRCDPISEHNRLYWYRQTLGQGPEFLTYFQNEAQLEKSRLLSDRFSAERPKGSFSTLEIQRTEQGDSAMYLCASEETPNTGELFFGEGSRLTVL.

The chain carries TRBV10-2 and TRBJ2-6; 7 bases match TRBD1. Germline V gene data show CDR1 as WSHSY and CDR2 as SAAADI. V shed 8 bases, J shed 0 bases, and the junction held 10 bases outside the gene matches. The CDR3 covers 17 residues. CDR3 amino acids: CASLIRDRSSGANVLTF. CDR3 DNA: TGCGCCAGCCTGATTCGGGACAGAAGCTCTGGGGCCAACGTCCTGACTTTC.

The chain combines TRBV2 with TRBJ2-3; D call uncertain. Per the germline V gene, CDR1 is SNHLY and CDR2 is FYNNEI. The CDR3 has 16 residues. V lost 5 bases, J lost 2 bases, and 17 bases lay in between. CDR3 residues: CASSTPDTFLTDTQYF. In DNA form, the CDR3 reads TGTGCCAGCAGTACGCCCGACACTTTTCTCACAGATACGCAGTATTTT.

The V call is TRBV6-5, the J call TRBJ2-1, with 11 bases aligning to TRBD1. V shed 7 bases and J 7 bases; nucleotides not matched to a gene: 3. This CDR3 comprises 13 residues. Germline-derived CDR1 and CDR2 are MNHEY and SVGAGI. The CDR3 here is CASNGQGANEQFF. In nucleotides, the CDR3 is TGTGCCAGCAATGGACAGGGGGCAAATGAGCAGTTCTTC.

The chain joins TRBV28 to TRBJ2-7; a weak D match, TRBD1 (6 bases). The CDR3 extends over 15 amino acids. The ends were cut back, 4 bases at V and 0 bases at J, with 13 bases in the middle. In germline, CDR1 is MDHEN, CDR2 SYDVKM. CDR3 loop: CASSYDRFSSYEQYV. DNA of the CDR3: TGTGCCAGCAGTTACGACAGGTTTAGCTCCTACGAGCAGTACGTC.

This clonotype was detected once. The V and J genes are TRBV7-2 and TRBJ1-2; D is unclear. Germline V gives CDR1 SGHTA, CDR2 FQGNSA. The CDR3 is 15 residues long. Deletions cut 3 bases from V and 2 bases from J, with 13 bases between. The chain's CDR3 is CASSFPSDQNYGYTF. The CDR3 coding sequence is TGTGCCAGCAGCTTTCCTTCGGACCAGAACTATGGCTACACCTTC.

This sequence joins TRBV7-3 and TRBJ2-7; D uncertain. Per the germline V gene, CDR1 is SGHTA and CDR2 is FQGTGA. This CDR3 comprises 14 residues. Between the trimmed V and J ends, which lost 5 bases and 1 base, there was a span of 12 bases. CDR3 DNA: TGTGCCAGCAGCGTGACCGGGCAATCCTACGAGCAGTACTTC. Amino acids: CASSVTGQSYEQYF.

J is TRBJ2-7 and V is TRBV6-6; 7 nucleotides match TRBD1. Germline V lookup: CDR1 MNHNY, CDR2 SVGAGI (reference sequence). With 0 bases clipped from V and 0 bases from J, the junction kept 8 bases outside the gene matches. This CDR3 has 17 amino acids. This CDR3 is CASSYSQGILSSYEQYF. The DNA for the CDR3 is TGTGCCAGCAGTTACTCACAGGGGATTCTTAGCTCCTACGAGCAGTACTTC.

This clonotype has a handful of counts. The chain is built from TRBV12-3 or TRBV12-4 and TRBJ1-2, with TRBD1 matching 9 bases. The CDR3 has 14 amino acids. V was pared by 7 bases and J by 4 bases, with 7 bases of the junction left unmatched. For the CDR3, the DNA is TGTGCCAGCAACGTACAGGGGGCAGGCTATGGCTACACCTTC. It yields the protein CASNVQGAGYGYTF.

This clonotype was counted only a few times. The chain links TRBV6-6 to TRBJ2-4; 9 nucleotides line up with TRBD1. Germline V gene sequence: CDR1 MNHNY, CDR2 SVGAGI (reference sequence). The CDR3 runs to 14 residues. Unmatched junction bases numbered 6, after V lost 4 bases and J lost 8 bases. CDR3 region: CASSSGTGRDIQYF. In DNA, the CDR3 is TGTGCCAGCAGTTCCGGGACAGGGAGGGACATTCAGTACTTC.

The genes are TRBV25-1 and TRBJ2-1; 7 bases line up with TRBD2. V trimming: 1 base; J trimming: 4 bases; junction bases outside the gene matches: 7. Germline assignment: CDR1 MGHDK and CDR2 SYGVNS. The CDR3 has 16 residues. The CDR3 DNA is TGTGCCAGCAGTGAATTTCGGGGGGAGCATTACAATGAGCAGTTCTTC. Amino acid sequence: CASSEFRGEHYNEQFF.

In its sample, this clonotype was seen a few times. The V gene is TRBV19, the J gene TRBJ1-3; D unresolved. Trimming removed 2 bases at V and 0 bases at J, with 8 bases between. This CDR3 is 15 amino acids long. Germline CDR1 LNHDA, CDR2 SQIVND (reference sequence). In DNA, the CDR3 is TGTGCCAGTAGTATATCTCGATCCTCTGGAAACACCATATATTTT. Amino acid sequence: CASSISRSSGNTIYF.

The chain uses TRBV27 and TRBJ1-1; D gene unclear. V was clipped by 8 bases and J by 4 bases, with 14 bases between them. This CDR3 has 13 amino acids. Looked up from germline, CDR1 is MNHEY and CDR2 is SMNVEV (reference sequence). CDR3 region: CASHTGIVTEAFF. The CDR3, as DNA: TGTGCCAGCCACACGGGGATAGTCACTGAAGCTTTCTTT.